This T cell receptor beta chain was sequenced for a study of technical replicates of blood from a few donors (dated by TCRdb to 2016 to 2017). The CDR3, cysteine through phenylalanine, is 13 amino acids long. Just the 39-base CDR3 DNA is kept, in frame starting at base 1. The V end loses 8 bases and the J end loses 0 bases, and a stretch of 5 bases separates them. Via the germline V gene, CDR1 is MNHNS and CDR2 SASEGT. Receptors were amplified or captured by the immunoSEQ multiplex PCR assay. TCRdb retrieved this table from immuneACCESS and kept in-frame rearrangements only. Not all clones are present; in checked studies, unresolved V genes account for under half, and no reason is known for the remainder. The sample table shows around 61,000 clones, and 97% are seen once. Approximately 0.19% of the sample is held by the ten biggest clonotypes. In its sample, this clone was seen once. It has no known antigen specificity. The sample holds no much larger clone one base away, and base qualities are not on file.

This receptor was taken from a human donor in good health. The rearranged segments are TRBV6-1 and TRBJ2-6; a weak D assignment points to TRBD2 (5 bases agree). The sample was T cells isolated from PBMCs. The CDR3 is CASRGSGANVLTF. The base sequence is TGTGCCAGCCGGGGCTCTGGGGCCAACGTCCTGACTTTC.